The clone carrying this TCR beta chain appeared a few times. Its antigen is unidentified. The entry originates in a study of molecular identifiers for immune sequencing clone quantification. Study information: Five portions were made in replicates from RNA of around 20,000 or 100,000 naive CD8 cells, and four underwent sequencing. Study-level points and caveats: Clone sizes could be underestimated for highly expanded clones when identical TCR molecules share a barcode.

Unmatched junction bases numbered 6, after V lost 8 bases and J lost 0 bases. The germline gives CDR1 MNHEY, CDR2 SVGEGT. The CDR3 totals 16 residues. Bulk libraries came from a prior protocol with listed TCR primers. TCRdb re-called the PCR reads through MiXCR, storing one row per CDR3 protein. This sample has about 640,000 distinct CDR3 sequences, with approximately 20% found just once. The sequence came from a human donor in good health. Some libraries in this study had Jurkat cell RNA spiked in. Sequenced material: naive CD8+ T cells from blood, with Jurkat cell RNA spiked in. As to subset: FACS-sorted CD8+CD4-CCR7+CD45RA+ naive T cells. The V gene is TRBV6-2 or TRBV6-3, the J gene TRBJ2-6; 8 positions agree with TRBD1. The CDR3 loop reads CASVGQGRSGANVLTF. CDR3 DNA: TGTGCCAGCGTAGGACAGGGTCGCTCTGGGGCCAACGTCCTGACTTTC.